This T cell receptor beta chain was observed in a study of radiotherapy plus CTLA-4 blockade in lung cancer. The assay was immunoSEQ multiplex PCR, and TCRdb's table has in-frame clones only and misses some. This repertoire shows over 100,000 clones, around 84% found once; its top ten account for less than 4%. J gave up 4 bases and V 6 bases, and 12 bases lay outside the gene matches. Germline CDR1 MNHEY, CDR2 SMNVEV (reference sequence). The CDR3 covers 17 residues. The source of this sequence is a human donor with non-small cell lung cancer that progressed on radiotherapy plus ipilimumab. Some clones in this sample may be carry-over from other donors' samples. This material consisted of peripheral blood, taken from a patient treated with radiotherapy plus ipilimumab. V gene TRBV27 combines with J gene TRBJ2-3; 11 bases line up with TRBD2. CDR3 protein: CASSPTYLAGGADTQYF. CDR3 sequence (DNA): TGTGCCAGCAGCCCCACCTATCTAGCGGGGGGCGCAGATACGCAGTATTTT.